Sequencing of this TCR beta chain was carried out in a study of human T cells and chemical hapten exposure. Study background: Across the whole study, which lasted about 5.5 months, patients were given diphenylcyclopropenone on the scalp once a week. Minor volume differences among pooled libraries chiefly drove per-sample TCR yield variation.

Time point meaning: patch test 2, 6 weeks after DPC sensitization. This sample's treatment: therapeutic diphenylcyclopropenone sensitization with weekly scalp DPC. TCRdb redid the calling of the RACE reads with MiXCR, one entry per CDR3 protein. This sample has tens of thousands of distinct CDR3 sequences; roughly 11% occur once, and the top ten carry more than 2%. Germline values: CDR1 SGHRS, CDR2 YFSETQ. This CDR3 is 16 amino acids long. After removal of 1 base from V and 0 bases from J, the junction contained 5 bases not matched to a gene. The V gene is TRBV5-1, the J gene TRBJ2-3; 7 positions match TRBD2. This TCR derives from a man aged 40-49 years with alopecia areata. Some clones in this sample may be carry-over from other donors' samples. The source was whole blood, collected in connection with sensitization to the hapten diphenylcyclopropenone (DPC). CDR3 coding DNA: TGCGCCAGCAGCTTGACTAGCGCAACTAGCACAGATACGCAGTATTTT. Translating gives CASSLTSATSTDTQYF.